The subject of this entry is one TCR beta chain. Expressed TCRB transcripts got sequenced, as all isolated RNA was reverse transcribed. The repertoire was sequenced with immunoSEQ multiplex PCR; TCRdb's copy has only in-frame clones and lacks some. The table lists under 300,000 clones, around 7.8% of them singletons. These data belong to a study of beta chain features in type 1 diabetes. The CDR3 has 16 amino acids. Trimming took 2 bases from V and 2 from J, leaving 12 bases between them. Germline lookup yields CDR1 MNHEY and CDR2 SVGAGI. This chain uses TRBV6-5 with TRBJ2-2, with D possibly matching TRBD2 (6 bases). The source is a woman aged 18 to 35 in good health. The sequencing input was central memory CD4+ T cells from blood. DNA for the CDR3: TGTGCCAGCAGTTACACGGGACTGGGAAACACCGGGGAGCTGTTTTTT. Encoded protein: CASSYTGLGNTGELFF.